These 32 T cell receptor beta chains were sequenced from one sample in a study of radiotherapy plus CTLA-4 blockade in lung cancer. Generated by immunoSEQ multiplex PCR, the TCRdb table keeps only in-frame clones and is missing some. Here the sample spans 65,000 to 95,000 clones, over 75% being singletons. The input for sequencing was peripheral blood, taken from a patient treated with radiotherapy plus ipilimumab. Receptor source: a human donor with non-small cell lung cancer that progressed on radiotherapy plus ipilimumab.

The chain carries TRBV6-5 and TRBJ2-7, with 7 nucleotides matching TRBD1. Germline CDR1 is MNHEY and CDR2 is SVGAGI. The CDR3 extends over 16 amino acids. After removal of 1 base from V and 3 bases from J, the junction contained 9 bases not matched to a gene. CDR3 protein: CASSYLPPDRVYEQYF. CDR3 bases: TGTGCCAGCAGTTACTTACCCCCAGACAGGGTCTACGAGCAGTACTTC.

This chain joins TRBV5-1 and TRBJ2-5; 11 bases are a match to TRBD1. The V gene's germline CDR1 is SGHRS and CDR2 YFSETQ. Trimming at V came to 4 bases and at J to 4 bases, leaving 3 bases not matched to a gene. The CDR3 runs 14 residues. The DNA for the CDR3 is TGCGCCAGCAGCGAAGGGACAGGGGGAGAGACCCAGTACTTC. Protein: CASSEGTGGETQYF.

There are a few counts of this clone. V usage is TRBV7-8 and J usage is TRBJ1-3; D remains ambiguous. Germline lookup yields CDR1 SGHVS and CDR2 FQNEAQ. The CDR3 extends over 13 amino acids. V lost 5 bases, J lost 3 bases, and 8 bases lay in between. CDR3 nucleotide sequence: TGTGCCAGCAGCCCCTCGAGTGGAAACACCATATATTTT. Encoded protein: CASSPSSGNTIYF.

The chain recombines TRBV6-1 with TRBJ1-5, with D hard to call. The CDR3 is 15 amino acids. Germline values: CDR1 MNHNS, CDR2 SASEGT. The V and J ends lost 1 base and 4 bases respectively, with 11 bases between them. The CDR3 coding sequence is TGTGCCAGCAGTGAAGTGTGGGGTACGAATCAGCCCCAGCATTTT. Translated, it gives CASSEVWGTNQPQHF.

Here the CDR3 DNA reads TGTGCCAGCCCCTTGGTCCGGGGGGATGAGCAGTTCTTC. As protein: CASPLVRGDEQFF. The chain couples TRBV21-1 to TRBJ2-1; the table's D call TRBD2 went unverified against the DNA. TRBV21-1 is designated a pseudogene. This CDR3 is 13 amino acids long.

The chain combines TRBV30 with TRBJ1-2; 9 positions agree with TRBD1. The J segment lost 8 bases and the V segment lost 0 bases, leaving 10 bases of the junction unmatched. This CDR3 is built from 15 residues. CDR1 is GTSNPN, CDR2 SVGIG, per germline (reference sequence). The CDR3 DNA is TGTGCCTGGAGTGTAGATCGGGACAGGGTGAACGGCTACACCTTC. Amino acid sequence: CAWSVDRDRVNGYTF.

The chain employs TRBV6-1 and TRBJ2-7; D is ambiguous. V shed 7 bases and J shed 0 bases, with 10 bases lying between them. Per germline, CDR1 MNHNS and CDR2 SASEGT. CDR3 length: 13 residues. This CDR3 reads CASTPDLSYEQYV. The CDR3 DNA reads TGTGCCAGCACTCCGGACCTCTCCTACGAGCAGTACGTC.

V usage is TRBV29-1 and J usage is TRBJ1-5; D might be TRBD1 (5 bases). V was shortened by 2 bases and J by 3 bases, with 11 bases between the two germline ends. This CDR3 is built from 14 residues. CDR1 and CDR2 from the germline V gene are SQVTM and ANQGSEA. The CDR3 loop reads CSVEIQGSNQPQHF. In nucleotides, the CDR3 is TGCAGCGTTGAAATTCAGGGATCCAATCAGCCCCAGCATTTT.

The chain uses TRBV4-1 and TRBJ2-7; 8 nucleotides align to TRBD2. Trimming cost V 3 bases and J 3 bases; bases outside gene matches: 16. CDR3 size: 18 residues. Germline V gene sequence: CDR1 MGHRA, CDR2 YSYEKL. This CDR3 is CASSQGGDLAGFLYEQYF. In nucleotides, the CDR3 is TGCGCCAGCAGCCAGGGAGGGGATCTAGCGGGCTTTCTCTACGAGCAGTACTTC.

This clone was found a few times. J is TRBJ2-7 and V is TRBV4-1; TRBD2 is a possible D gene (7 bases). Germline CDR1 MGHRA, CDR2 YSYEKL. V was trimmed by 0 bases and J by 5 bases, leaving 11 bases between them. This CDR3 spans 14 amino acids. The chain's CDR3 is CASSQEGAGDEQYF. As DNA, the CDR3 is TGCGCCAGCAGCCAAGAGGGGGCGGGGGACGAGCAGTACTTC.

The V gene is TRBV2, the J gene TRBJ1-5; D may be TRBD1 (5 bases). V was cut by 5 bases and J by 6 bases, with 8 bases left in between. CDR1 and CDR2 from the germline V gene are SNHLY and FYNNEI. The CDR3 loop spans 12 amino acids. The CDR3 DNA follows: TGTGCCAGCAGTAGGGGTTCTCAGCCCCAGCATTTT. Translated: CASSRGSQPQHF.

The CDR3 coding sequence is TGTGCCAGCAGCGTAGCATCGACGTTTTTTAGCGGGGTCCAGGACGAGCAGTACTTC. The encoded protein is CASSVASTFFSGVQDEQYF. J is TRBJ2-7 and V is TRBV9; the match to TRBD2 covers 8 bases. There are 19 residues in the CDR3. In germline, CDR1 is SGDLS, CDR2 YYNGEE. Losses at the gene ends were 0 bases for V and 5 bases for J; bases not matched to a gene: 19.

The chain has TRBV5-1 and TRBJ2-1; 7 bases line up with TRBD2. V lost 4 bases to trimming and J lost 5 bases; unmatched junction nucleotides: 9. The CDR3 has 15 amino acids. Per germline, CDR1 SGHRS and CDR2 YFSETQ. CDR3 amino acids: CASSPGGSRNNEQFF. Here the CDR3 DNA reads TGCGCCAGCAGCCCGGGGGGTAGCCGGAACAATGAGCAGTTCTTC.

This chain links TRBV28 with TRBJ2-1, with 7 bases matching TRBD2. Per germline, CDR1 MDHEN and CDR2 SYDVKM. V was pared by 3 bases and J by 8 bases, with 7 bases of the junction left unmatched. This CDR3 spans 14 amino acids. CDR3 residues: CASSLGGSVDEQFF. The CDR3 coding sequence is TGTGCCAGCAGTTTGGGCGGGAGCGTCGATGAGCAGTTCTTC.

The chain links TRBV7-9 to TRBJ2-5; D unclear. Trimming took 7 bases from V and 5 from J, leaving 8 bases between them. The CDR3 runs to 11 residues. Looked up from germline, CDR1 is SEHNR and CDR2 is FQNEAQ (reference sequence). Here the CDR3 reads CASTSRETQYF. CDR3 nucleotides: TGTGCCAGCACCTCGCGGGAGACCCAGTACTTC.

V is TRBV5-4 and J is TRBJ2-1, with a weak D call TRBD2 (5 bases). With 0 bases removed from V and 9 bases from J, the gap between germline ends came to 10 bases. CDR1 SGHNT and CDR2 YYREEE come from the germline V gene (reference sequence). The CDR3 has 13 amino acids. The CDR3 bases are TGTGCCAGCAGCTTGGAAAGCGGACGTGAGCAGTTCTTC. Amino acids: CASSLESGREQFF.

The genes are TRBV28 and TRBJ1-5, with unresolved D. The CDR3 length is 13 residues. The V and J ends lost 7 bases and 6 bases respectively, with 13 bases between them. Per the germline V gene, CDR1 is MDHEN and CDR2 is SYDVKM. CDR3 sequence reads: CASNDQRRQPQHF. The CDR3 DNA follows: TGTGCCAGCAACGACCAGAGGCGTCAGCCCCAGCATTTT.

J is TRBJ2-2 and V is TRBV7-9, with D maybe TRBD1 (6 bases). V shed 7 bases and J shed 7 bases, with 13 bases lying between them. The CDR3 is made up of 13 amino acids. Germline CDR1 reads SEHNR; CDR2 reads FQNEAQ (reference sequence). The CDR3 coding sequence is TGTGCCAGCATCCTTGAGGGGGTCGGGGAGCTGTTTTTT. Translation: CASILEGVGELFF.

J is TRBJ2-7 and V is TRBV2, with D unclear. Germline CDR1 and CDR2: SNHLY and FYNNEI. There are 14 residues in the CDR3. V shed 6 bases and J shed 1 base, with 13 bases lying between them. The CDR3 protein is CASRGPFLSYEQYF. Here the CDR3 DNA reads TGTGCCAGCAGAGGTCCCTTCCTTTCCTACGAGCAGTACTTC.

CDR3 residues: CASSSRAGQETQYF. In DNA form, the CDR3 reads TGTGCCAGTAGCTCTAGGGCTGGCCAAGAGACCCAGTACTTC. This sequence joins TRBV19 and TRBJ2-5; D unresolved. V was clipped by 6 bases and J by 1 base, with 12 bases between them. Germline CDR1 and CDR2: LNHDA and SQIVND (reference sequence). The CDR3 totals 14 residues.

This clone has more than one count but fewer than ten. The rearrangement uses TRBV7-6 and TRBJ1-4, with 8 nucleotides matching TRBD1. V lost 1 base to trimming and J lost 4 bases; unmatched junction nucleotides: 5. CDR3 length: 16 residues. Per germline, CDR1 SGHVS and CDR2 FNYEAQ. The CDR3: CASSLVGTGDNEKLFF. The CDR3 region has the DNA TGTGCCAGCAGCTTAGTAGGGACAGGAGATAATGAAAAACTGTTTTTT.

In DNA form, the CDR3 reads TGCAGCGCGGTGCTCTCTGGGGCCAACGTCCTGACTTTC. This encodes CSAVLSGANVLTF. This chain uses TRBV29-1 with TRBJ2-6; no reliable D call. Per germline, CDR1 SQVTM and CDR2 ANQGSEA. The ends were cut back, 7 bases at V and 0 bases at J, with 7 bases in the middle. The CDR3 is made up of 13 amino acids.

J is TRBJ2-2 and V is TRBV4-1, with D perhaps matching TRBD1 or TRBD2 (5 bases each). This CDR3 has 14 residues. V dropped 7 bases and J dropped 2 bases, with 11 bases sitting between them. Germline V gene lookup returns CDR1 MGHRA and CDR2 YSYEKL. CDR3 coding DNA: TGCGCCAGCAATTCAGGGAGAAACACCGGGGAGCTGTTTTTT. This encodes CASNSGRNTGELFF.

DNA for the CDR3: TGTTTTTCCCCCCCAAGACAGGGCGGCGAGCAGTACTTC. Encoded protein: CFSPPRQGGEQYF. V is TRBV6-5 and J is TRBJ2-7; the match to TRBD1 covers 7 bases. The length of the CDR3 is 13 residues. The germline gives CDR1 MNHEY, CDR2 SVGAGI.

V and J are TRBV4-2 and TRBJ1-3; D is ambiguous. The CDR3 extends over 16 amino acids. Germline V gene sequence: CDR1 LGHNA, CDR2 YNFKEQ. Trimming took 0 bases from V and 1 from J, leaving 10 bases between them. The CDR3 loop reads CASSQDSVGSGNTIYF. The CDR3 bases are TGTGCCAGCAGCCAAGATAGCGTGGGATCTGGAAACACCATATATTTT.

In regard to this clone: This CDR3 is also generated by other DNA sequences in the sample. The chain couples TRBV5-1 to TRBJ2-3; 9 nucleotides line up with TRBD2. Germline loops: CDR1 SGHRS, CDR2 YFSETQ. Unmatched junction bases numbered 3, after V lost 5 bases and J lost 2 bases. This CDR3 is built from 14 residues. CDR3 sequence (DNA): TGCGCCAGCAGTCTAGCGGGATACACAGATACGCAGTATTTT. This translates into CASSLAGYTDTQYF. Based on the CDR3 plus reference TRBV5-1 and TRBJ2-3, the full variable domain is KAGVTQTPRYLIKTRGQQVTLSCSPISGHRSVSWYQQTPGQGLQFLFEYFSETQRNKGNFPGRFSGRQFSNSRSEMNVSTLELGDSALYLCASSLAGYTDTQYFGPGTRLTVL.

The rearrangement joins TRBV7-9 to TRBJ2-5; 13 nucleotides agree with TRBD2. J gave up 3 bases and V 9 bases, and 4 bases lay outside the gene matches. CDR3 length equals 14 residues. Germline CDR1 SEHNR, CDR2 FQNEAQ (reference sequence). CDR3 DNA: TGTGCCAGTGAACTAGCGGGAGGGGAAGAGACCCAGTACTTC. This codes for CASELAGGEETQYF.

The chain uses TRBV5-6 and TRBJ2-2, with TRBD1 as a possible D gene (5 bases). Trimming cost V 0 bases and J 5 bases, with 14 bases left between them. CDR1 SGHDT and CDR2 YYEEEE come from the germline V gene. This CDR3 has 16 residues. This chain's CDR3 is CASSLEGQGVTGELFF. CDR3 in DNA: TGTGCCAGCAGCTTGGAAGGCCAGGGTGTAACCGGGGAGCTGTTTTTT.

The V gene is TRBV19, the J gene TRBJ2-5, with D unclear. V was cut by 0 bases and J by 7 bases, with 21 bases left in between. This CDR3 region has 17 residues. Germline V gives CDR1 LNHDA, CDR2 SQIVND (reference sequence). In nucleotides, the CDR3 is TGTGCCAGTAGTATAGACGTCAGCTTTTCACCTTCCGGGACCCAGTACTTC. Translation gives CASSIDVSFSPSGTQYF.

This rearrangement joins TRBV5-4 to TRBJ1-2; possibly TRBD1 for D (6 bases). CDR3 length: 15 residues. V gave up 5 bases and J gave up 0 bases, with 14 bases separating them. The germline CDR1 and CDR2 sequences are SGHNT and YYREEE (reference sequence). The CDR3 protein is CASRSLQGPNYGYTF. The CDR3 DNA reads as TGTGCCAGCAGAAGTCTACAGGGCCCTAACTATGGCTACACCTTC.

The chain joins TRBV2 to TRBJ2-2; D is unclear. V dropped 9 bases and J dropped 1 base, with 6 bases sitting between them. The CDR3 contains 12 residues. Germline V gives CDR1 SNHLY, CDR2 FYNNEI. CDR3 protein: CASRRNTGELFF. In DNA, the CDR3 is TGTGCCAGTCGACGGAACACCGGGGAGCTGTTTTTT.

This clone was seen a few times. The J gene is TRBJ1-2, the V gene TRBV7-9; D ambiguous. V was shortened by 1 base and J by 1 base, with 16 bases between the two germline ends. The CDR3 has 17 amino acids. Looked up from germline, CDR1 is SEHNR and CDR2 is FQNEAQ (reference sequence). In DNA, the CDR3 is TGTGCCAGCAGCTTAGAATCATACAGAGGAATTAACTATGGCTACACCTTC. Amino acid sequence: CASSLESYRGINYGYTF.